The T cell receptor beta chain described here comes from a study of T cells after yellow fever vaccination. Study summary: In the case of low-cell-number fractions, SMART-Seq v4 Ultra Low Input was used for preparation.

CDR1 is MNHEY, CDR2 SVGAGI, per germline. The ends lost 7 bases at V and 4 bases at J; junction bases unmatched: 9. The CDR3 has 15 residues. Whole-study results and caveats: It was a small share of clonotypes that appeared in both CD4 and CD8 compartments. Once the booster was given, most primary-vaccination clones reappeared, at more than 95% for CD4 and roughly 86% for CD8.

This clonotype has at least ten counts. What it recognizes is unknown. Generation of TCR cDNA used 5'RACE template switching (which added a universal primer site and UMIs). One entry per CDR3 protein results from TCRdb running MiXCR on the 5' RACE reads. The table includes around 260,000 distinct CDR3 sequences, around 4.9% detected once. The V call is TRBV6-5, the J call TRBJ1-3; 8 nucleotides line up with TRBD1. This clonotype was obtained from a man aged 18 to 29 who received the YFV17D yellow fever vaccine. Here the sequenced sample was CD4+ T cells sorted from PBMCs, taken on the day of the yellow fever booster vaccination. CDR3 region: CASIMTGVGGNTIYF. The DNA of the CDR3 is TGTGCCAGCATTATGACAGGGGTTGGAGGAAACACCATATATTTT.